This T cell receptor beta chain was retrieved from a study of cytomegalovirus exposure and HLA in healthy donors. The study's findings and limits: Analyses of presence/absence relied on an assumption of roughly uniform sequencing depth across donors.

Per germline, CDR1 MGHDK and CDR2 SYGVNS. CDR3 length: 16 amino acids. Unmatched junction bases numbered 4, after V lost 1 base and J lost 1 base. This clone was seen a handful of times. No antigen is known for it. The PCR employed 60 Vbeta primers together with 13 Jbeta primers. The repertoire was sequenced with immunoSEQ multiplex PCR; TCRdb's copy has only in-frame clones and lacks some. Counted here are 100,000 to 150,000 clones, over 65% occurring once; the ten biggest clones make up approximately 3.9%. The sequence derives from a man aged 35 to 55 in good health and CMV-seropositive. This chain joins TRBV25-1 and TRBJ1-3; 7 bases fit TRBD1. Sequencing was done on a sample of PBMCs. CDR3 residues: CASSESGRGSGNTIYF. The CDR3 DNA reads as TGTGCCAGCAGTGAATCTGGCAGGGGGTCTGGAAACACCATATATTTT.